What follows are 28 T cell receptor beta chains derived from one specimen sequenced in a study of PD-1 blockade in classical Hodgkin lymphoma. Each patient experienced a relapse that followed autologous stem cell transplantation, and brentuximab vedotin exposure varied. Clones were sequenced by immunoSEQ multiplex PCR, and TCRdb holds only the in-frame ones, with some missing. In the table there are about 97,000 clones, roughly 88% of which are singletons. The source material was peripheral blood mononuclear cells (PBMCs), sampled at baseline. These receptors originate from a human donor with classical Hodgkin lymphoma.

At least ten counts were recorded for this clone. The chain links TRBV7-9 to TRBJ1-2, with 10 bases identical to TRBD1. V gave up 3 bases and J gave up 4 bases; unmatched junction bases: 11. The CDR3 covers 17 residues. Per the germline V gene, CDR1 is SEHNR and CDR2 is FQNEAQ (reference sequence). The CDR3 sequence is CASSLAGTGDNAYGYTF. In DNA, the CDR3 is TGTGCCAGCAGCTTGGCCGGGACAGGGGATAACGCCTATGGCTACACCTTC.

Remarks on this clone: Additional DNA sequences in this sample encode the identical CDR3. The rearrangement links TRBV6-5 to TRBJ1-5; D unresolved. V shed 6 bases and J shed 1 base, with 10 bases lying between them. This CDR3 contains 14 residues. The V gene's germline CDR1 is MNHEY and CDR2 SVGAGI. The CDR3 DNA is TGTGCCAGCAGGCCCCAAGGCAGCAATCAGCCCCAGCATTTT. Its translation is CASRPQGSNQPQHF.

The rearrangement links TRBV5-1 to TRBJ1-2, with D perhaps matching TRBD1 (5 bases). The germline V gene has CDR1 SGHRS and CDR2 YFSETQ. Trimming took off 0 bases at V and 7 bases at J, with 10 bases between the two ends. The CDR3 is 13 amino acids. As DNA, the CDR3 is TGCGCCAGCAGCTTGGAGGGGAGGAGTGGCTACACCTTC. Translating it yields CASSLEGRSGYTF.

This clone was seen a few times. V is TRBV7-9 and J is TRBJ1-1; D is ambiguous. The germline CDR1 and CDR2 sequences are SEHNR and FQNEAQ (reference sequence). CDR3 length: 13 amino acids. V was shortened by 5 bases and J by 4 bases, with 11 bases between the two germline ends. CDR3 in DNA: TGTGCCAGCAGCCAGCTGTTGGGCACTGAAGCTTTCTTT. Its protein is CASSQLLGTEAFF.

This rearrangement joins TRBV19 to TRBJ2-1, with D hard to call. Germline CDR1 LNHDA, CDR2 SQIVND (reference sequence). V was trimmed by 2 bases and J by 3 bases, leaving 8 bases between them. CDR3 length: 14 residues. CDR3 DNA sequence: TGTGCCAGTAGTATAACACTTCTCTACAATGAGCAGTTCTTC. Amino acids: CASSITLLYNEQFF.

The gene calls are TRBV19 and TRBJ2-5; no reliable D call. The V gene lost 2 bases and the J gene lost 4 bases, with 11 bases spanning the gap. This CDR3 has 14 residues. Germline V lookup: CDR1 LNHDA, CDR2 SQIVND (reference sequence). This CDR3 is CASSIINGPETQYF. Written as DNA, the CDR3 is TGTGCCAGTAGTATAATCAACGGCCCAGAGACCCAGTACTTC.

The genes are TRBV5-4 and TRBJ1-4; 10 bases are shared with TRBD1. The J segment lost 8 bases and the V segment lost 0 bases, leaving 10 bases of the junction unmatched. The CDR3 spans 17 residues. The germline V gene has CDR1 SGHNT and CDR2 YYREEE (reference sequence). The CDR3 spells CASSLGPVTGGLEKLFF. The CDR3 DNA reads as TGTGCCAGCAGCTTGGGCCCTGTGACAGGGGGCTTGGAAAAACTGTTTTTT.

V is TRBV7-2 and J is TRBJ2-2; D remains unclear. Between the trimmed V and J ends, which lost 5 bases and 2 bases, there was a span of 6 bases. The CDR3 covers 13 residues. Germline CDR1 SGHTA, CDR2 FQGNSA. CDR3 nucleotide sequence: TGTGCCAGCAGCAATACAAACACCGGGGAGCTGTTTTTT. Encoded protein: CASSNTNTGELFF.

This clone was seen just once. The V and J genes are TRBV19 and TRBJ2-6, with D unclear. This CDR3 spans 15 amino acids. V lost 5 bases and J lost 1, with 9 bases in between. Germline CDR1 and CDR2: LNHDA and SQIVND (reference sequence). Written as DNA, the CDR3 is TGTGCCAGTAGTTCAGTTGTGTCTGGGGCCAACGTCCTGACTTTC. Translated, it gives CASSSVVSGANVLTF. The whole variable domain, filled in from reference TRBV19 and TRBJ2-6, reads DGGITQSPKYLFRKEGQNVTLSCEQNLNHDAMYWYRQDPGQGLRLIYYSQIVNDFQKGDIAEGYSVSREKKESFPLTVTSAQKNPTAFYLCASSSVVSGANVLTFGAGSRLTVL.

The rearrangement uses TRBV19 and TRBJ2-7, with a tentative D call TRBD2 (6 bases). Germline V CDR1 and CDR2: LNHDA, SQIVND (reference sequence). V was shortened by 3 bases and J by 6 bases, with 15 bases between the two germline ends. The CDR3 extends over 14 amino acids. As DNA, the CDR3 is TGTGCCAGTAGTATCGGTCTAGCGTCCGGCGAGCAGTACTTC. Amino acid sequence: CASSIGLASGEQYF.

The chain is built from TRBV29-1 and TRBJ2-5; D perhaps matches TRBD1 (5 bases). Germline V CDR1 and CDR2: SQVTM, ANQGSEA. Trimming shortened V by 6 bases and J by 5 bases, and 19 bases separated the two germline ends. The CDR3 is 14 residues long. CDR3 DNA: TGCAGCGTGATACCCCAGGGTATGCGGGAGACCCAGTACTTC. Translation gives CSVIPQGMRETQYF.

The chain employs TRBV28 and TRBJ1-5; 8 bases agree with TRBD1. CDR3 length: 13 amino acids. CDR1 and CDR2 (germline): MDHEN, SYDVKM. The trim removed 6 bases at V and 6 bases at J, leaving 4 bases unmatched. The CDR3 DNA follows: TGTGCCAGCAGGTTGACAGGGGTTCAGCCCCAGCATTTT. This encodes CASRLTGVQPQHF.

V usage is TRBV7-2 and J usage is TRBJ2-2, with D possibly TRBD1 on 5 matching bases. V shed 5 bases and J shed 1 base, with 5 bases lying between them. The CDR3 runs to 13 residues. Germline V CDR1 and CDR2: SGHTA, FQGNSA. The CDR3 DNA reads TGTGCCAGCAGCAGGGGGAACACCGGGGAGCTGTTTTTT. It yields the protein CASSRGNTGELFF.

The chain combines TRBV30 with TRBJ1-3; D remains ambiguous. The germline V and J ends were trimmed by 3 bases and 10 bases, with 22 bases remaining between them. This CDR3 is 15 amino acids long. Per the germline V gene, CDR1 is GTSNPN and CDR2 is SVGIG (reference sequence). CDR3 coding DNA: TGTGCCTGGAGCCGGTCGACCGGGCCTGAGGTGACCATATATTTT. Translation gives CAWSRSTGPEVTIYF.

The chain recombines TRBV29-1 with TRBJ2-7; 9 nucleotides match TRBD1. The germline gives CDR1 SQVTM, CDR2 ANQGSEA. Trimming cost V 5 bases and J 4 bases; bases outside gene matches: 6. The CDR3 contains 13 residues. The CDR3 is CSVWGQGVYEQYF. The CDR3 region has the DNA TGCAGCGTTTGGGGACAGGGTGTATACGAGCAGTACTTC.

J is TRBJ2-5 and V is TRBV14, with D hard to call. V lost 3 bases and J 0 bases, leaving 2 bases between the germline ends. CDR1 is SGHDN and CDR2 is FVKESK in the germline V gene. CDR3 length: 12 residues. Here the CDR3 DNA reads TGTGCCAGCAGCCACTACCAAGAGACCCAGTACTTC. It encodes CASSHYQETQYF. Together with reference TRBV14 and TRBJ2-5, the CDR3 gives the full variable domain: EAGVTQFPSHSVIEKGQTVTLRCDPISGHDNLYWYRRVMGKEIKFLLHFVKESKQDESGMPNNRFLAERTGGTYSTLKVQPAELEDSGVYFCASSHYQETQYFGPGTRLLVL.

The chain combines TRBV5-1 with TRBJ2-3; TRBD2 might be the D (6 bases). This CDR3 comprises 12 residues. Looked up from germline, CDR1 is SGHRS and CDR2 is YFSETQ. The ends were cut back, 2 bases at V and 11 bases at J, with 12 bases in the middle. The CDR3 DNA is TGCGCCAGCAGCTTCGGGCGGGATCGGCAGTATTTT. Protein sequence: CASSFGRDRQYF.

The rearrangement uses TRBV6-5 and TRBJ2-7; D remains ambiguous. Trimming cost V 7 bases and J 0 bases, with 10 bases left between them. The CDR3 runs to 13 residues. Germline assignment: CDR1 MNHEY and CDR2 SVGAGI. Written as DNA, the CDR3 is TGTGCCAGCACCGAGGCCAACTCCTACGAGCAGTACTTC. It specifies CASTEANSYEQYF.

V is TRBV11-2 and J is TRBJ1-1, with 8 bases identical to TRBD1. CDR1 and CDR2 (germline): SGHAT, FQNNGV. V lost 5 bases to trimming and J lost 0 bases; unmatched junction nucleotides: 5. The CDR3 loop spans 15 amino acids. CDR3 DNA sequence: TGTGCCAGCAGCCCGACGGACAGGGTGAACACTGAAGCTTTCTTT. Amino acid sequence: CASSPTDRVNTEAFF.

This clone was seen a single time. The V and J genes are TRBV7-6 and TRBJ2-7; TRBD2 matches 7 bases. This CDR3 comprises 13 residues. The trim removed 3 bases at V and 7 bases at J, leaving 6 bases unmatched. Germline V gives CDR1 SGHVS, CDR2 FNYEAQ. CDR3 coding DNA: TGTGCCAGCAGCTTGGGCAGGGAGGGTGAGCAGTACTTC. Its protein is CASSLGREGEQYF.

DNA for the CDR3: TGCGCCAGCAGCAGGTGGACAGACAATGAGCAGTTCTTC. Translating gives CASSRWTDNEQFF. This chain uses TRBV5-1 with TRBJ2-1; D perhaps matches TRBD1 (6 bases). CDR3 length equals 13 residues. Trimming pared 4 bases from V and 5 bases from J, leaving 10 bases between. Germline values: CDR1 SGHRS, CDR2 YFSETQ. Complete variable domain (other parts from reference TRBV5-1 and TRBJ2-1): KAGVTQTPRYLIKTRGQQVTLSCSPISGHRSVSWYQQTPGQGLQFLFEYFSETQRNKGNFPGRFSGRQFSNSRSEMNVSTLELGDSALYLCASSRWTDNEQFFGPGTRLTVL.

The chain carries TRBV30 and TRBJ2-1; D remains ambiguous. This CDR3 has 12 amino acids. Germline V gene data show CDR1 as GTSNPN and CDR2 as SVGIG (reference sequence). V lost 3 bases and J lost 8, with 11 bases in between. CDR3 in DNA: TGTGCCTGGAGCGACATTGGGGATGAGCAGTTCTTC. The encoded protein is CAWSDIGDEQFF.

The chain uses TRBV7-9 and TRBJ2-3; 11 bases are a match to TRBD2. Trimming cost V 2 bases and J 2 bases; bases outside gene matches: 6. Germline values: CDR1 SEHNR, CDR2 FQNEAQ (reference sequence). There are 17 residues in the CDR3. CDR3 in amino acids: CASSLTTGLAATDTQYF. The CDR3 DNA is TGTGCCAGCAGCTTAACCACGGGACTAGCGGCCACAGATACGCAGTATTTT.

This chain connects TRBV29-1 to TRBJ1-5; D is ambiguous. The V gene's germline CDR1 is SQVTM and CDR2 ANQGSEA. The CDR3 length is 13 residues. V dropped 7 bases and J dropped 3 bases, with 13 bases sitting between them. CDR3: CSAAWAPNQPQHF. The CDR3 nucleotides are TGCAGCGCGGCGTGGGCCCCCAATCAGCCCCAGCATTTT.

This clone came up a few times. V is TRBV6-1 and J is TRBJ2-7; TRBD1 might be the D (6 bases). This CDR3 is built from 13 residues. V shed 11 bases and J shed 1 base, with 15 bases lying between them. Germline V gene lookup returns CDR1 MNHNS and CDR2 SASEGT. The CDR3 protein is CAVKIGGSYEQYF. In nucleotides, the CDR3 is TGTGCCGTCAAGATAGGGGGTTCCTACGAGCAGTACTTC.

The chain carries TRBV5-1 and TRBJ2-7; 12 bases are shared with TRBD1. The ends lost 5 bases at V and 6 bases at J; junction bases unmatched: 6. Germline CDR1 reads SGHRS; CDR2 reads YFSETQ. The CDR3 sequence is 14 residues long. CDR3 protein: CASRTGTGGREQYF. CDR3 nucleotide sequence: TGCGCCAGCAGAACCGGGACAGGGGGCCGCGAGCAGTACTTC.

This chain links TRBV6-5 with TRBJ2-3, with 8 bases matching TRBD1. The ends lost 5 bases at V and 6 bases at J; junction bases unmatched: 7. The length of the CDR3 is 14 residues. Germline CDR1 reads MNHEY; CDR2 reads SVGAGI. As DNA, the CDR3 is TGTGCCAGCAGTCCCCGACAGGGGAGTGATACGCAGTATTTT. Amino acids: CASSPRQGSDTQYF.

This clone was detected a few times. The gene calls are TRBV11-2 and TRBJ2-2; 9 nucleotides match TRBD1. The length of the CDR3 is 16 residues. Losses at the gene ends were 4 bases for V and 8 bases for J; bases not matched to a gene: 11. The V gene's germline CDR1 is SGHAT and CDR2 FQNNGV. The CDR3 reads CASSYTGTGILGELFF. Written as DNA, the CDR3 is TGTGCCAGCAGCTACACCGGGACAGGGATATTAGGGGAGCTGTTTTTT.